The entry below gives a single T cell receptor (beta chain) sequence along with its context. The antigen remains unidentified. This sample is drawn from a study of shared clonotypes between healthy human individuals. Points from the study as a whole: Some naive CD4 clonotypes, roughly 5%, turned up in common across four donors.

Into CD45RA+ naive and CD45RA-negative memory subsets, the CD4+ cells were split. In the source study's methods: ImmunoSEQ yielded junction-only sequences lacking quality scores, so filtering differed. Profiling relied on immunoSEQ multiplex PCR, and the TCRdb table lists in-frame clones only, not all of them. V and J calls plus clone size are reproduced from that table; the DNA served to infer D and trimming. The table records roughly 2.4 million clones, 90% to 96% of them present only once. Germline CDR1 is LNHDA and CDR2 is SQIVND (reference sequence). The CDR3 extends over 15 amino acids. Trimming removed 5 bases from V and 2 bases from J; junction bases left unmatched: 7.

This chain joins TRBV19 and TRBJ2-3, with TRBD2 matching over 7 bases. This clonotype was obtained from a man between 18 and 35 years old in good health. Source material: naive CD4+ T cells sorted from blood. Subset meaning: CD45RA+ positively selected. The CDR3 protein is CASSLSGVYTDTQYF. The CDR3 region has the DNA TGTGCCAGTAGTCTGAGCGGGGTCTACACAGATACGCAGTATTTT.